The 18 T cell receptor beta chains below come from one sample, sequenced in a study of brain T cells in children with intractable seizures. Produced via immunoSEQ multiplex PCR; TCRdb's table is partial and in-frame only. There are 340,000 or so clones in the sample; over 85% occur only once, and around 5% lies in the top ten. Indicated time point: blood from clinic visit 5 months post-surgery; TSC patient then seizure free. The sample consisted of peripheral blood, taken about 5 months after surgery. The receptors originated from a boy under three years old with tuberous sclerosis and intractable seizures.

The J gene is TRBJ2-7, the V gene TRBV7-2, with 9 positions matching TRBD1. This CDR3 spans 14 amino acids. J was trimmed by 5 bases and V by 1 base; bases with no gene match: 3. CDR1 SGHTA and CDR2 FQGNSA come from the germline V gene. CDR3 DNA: TGTGCCAGCAGCTTAGAGGGACAGGGCCACGAGCAGTACTTC. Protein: CASSLEGQGHEQYF.

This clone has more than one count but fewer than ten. CDR3 residues: CAWSRYSNQPQHF. CDR3 sequence (DNA): TGTGCCTGGAGCAGGTATAGCAATCAGCCCCAGCATTTT. The chain carries TRBV30 and TRBJ1-5; D is unresolved. V dropped 3 bases and J dropped 0 bases, with 6 bases sitting between them. Germline V gene sequence: CDR1 GTSNPN, CDR2 SVGIG (reference sequence). The CDR3 contains 13 residues.

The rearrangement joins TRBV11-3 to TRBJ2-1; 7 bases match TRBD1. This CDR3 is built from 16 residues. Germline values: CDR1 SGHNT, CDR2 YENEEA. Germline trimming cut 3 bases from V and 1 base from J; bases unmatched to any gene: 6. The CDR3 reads CASSLVTGKSYNEQFF. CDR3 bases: TGTGCCAGCAGCTTGGTGACAGGGAAGTCCTACAATGAGCAGTTCTTC.

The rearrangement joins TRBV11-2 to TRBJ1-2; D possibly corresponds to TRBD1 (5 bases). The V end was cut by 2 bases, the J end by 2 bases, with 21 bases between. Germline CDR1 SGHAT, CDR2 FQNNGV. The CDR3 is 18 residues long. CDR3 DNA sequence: TGTGCCAGCAGCTTACATCTCCGGGGGTACCTCCTAAACTATGGCTACACCTTC. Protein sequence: CASSLHLRGYLLNYGYTF.

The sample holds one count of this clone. CDR3 nucleotides: TGTGCCAGCAGCTTGACGGGCCTGGGCAATCAGCCCCAGCATTTT. Protein sequence: CASSLTGLGNQPQHF. The chain combines TRBV5-6 with TRBJ1-5; D not certain. V was trimmed by 1 base and J by 2 bases, leaving 10 bases between them. The CDR3 spans 15 residues. The germline CDR1 and CDR2 sequences are SGHDT and YYEEEE.

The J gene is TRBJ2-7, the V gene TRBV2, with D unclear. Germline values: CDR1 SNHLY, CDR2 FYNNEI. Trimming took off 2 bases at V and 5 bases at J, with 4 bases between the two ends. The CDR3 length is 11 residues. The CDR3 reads CASSELNEQYF. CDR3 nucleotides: TGTGCCAGCAGTGAACTAAACGAGCAGTACTTC.

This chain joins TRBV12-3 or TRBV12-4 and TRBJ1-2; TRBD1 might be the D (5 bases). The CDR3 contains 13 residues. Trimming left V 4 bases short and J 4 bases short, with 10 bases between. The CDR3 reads CASSWGETYGYTF. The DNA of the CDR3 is TGTGCCAGCAGTTGGGGGGAAACCTATGGCTACACCTTC.

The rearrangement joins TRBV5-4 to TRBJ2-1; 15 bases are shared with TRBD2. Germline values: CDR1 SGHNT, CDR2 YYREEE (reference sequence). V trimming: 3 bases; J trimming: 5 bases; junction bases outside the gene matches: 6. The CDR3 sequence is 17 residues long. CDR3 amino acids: CASSWAGLAGGHNEQFF. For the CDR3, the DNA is TGTGCCAGCAGCTGGGCGGGACTAGCGGGGGGACACAATGAGCAGTTCTTC. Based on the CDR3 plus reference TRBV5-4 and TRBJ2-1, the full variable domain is ETGVTQSPTHLIKTRGQQVTLRCSSQSGHNTVSWYQQALGQGPQFIFQYYREEENGRGNFPPRFSGLQFPNYSSELNVNALELDDSALYLCASSWAGLAGGHNEQFFGPGTRLTVL.

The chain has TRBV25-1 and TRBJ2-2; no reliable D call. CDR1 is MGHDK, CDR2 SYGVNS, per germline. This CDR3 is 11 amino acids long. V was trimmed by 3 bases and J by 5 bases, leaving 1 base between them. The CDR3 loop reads CASSETGELFF. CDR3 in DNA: TGTGCCAGCAGTGAGACCGGGGAGCTGTTTTTT.

DNA for the CDR3: TGTGCCACCAGTGATTCACGGTCTCGAGGGGAGACCCAGTACTTC. Encoded protein: CATSDSRSRGETQYF. V and J are TRBV24-1 and TRBJ2-5; possibly TRBD2 for D (5 bases). This CDR3 spans 15 amino acids. V lost 2 bases to trimming and J lost 5 bases, with 14 bases between them. Germline V gene lookup returns CDR1 KGHDR and CDR2 SFDVKD.

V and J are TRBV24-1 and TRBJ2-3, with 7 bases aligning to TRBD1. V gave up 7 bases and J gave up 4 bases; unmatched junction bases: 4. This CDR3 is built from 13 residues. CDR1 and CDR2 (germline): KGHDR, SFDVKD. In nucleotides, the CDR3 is TGTGCCACCAGCACCACAGGGGCAGATACGCAGTATTTT. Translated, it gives CATSTTGADTQYF.

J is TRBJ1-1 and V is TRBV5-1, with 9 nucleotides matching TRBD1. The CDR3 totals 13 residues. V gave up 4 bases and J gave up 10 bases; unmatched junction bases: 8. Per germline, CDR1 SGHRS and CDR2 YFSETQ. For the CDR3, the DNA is TGCGCCAGCAGCCAGGGACAGGGAATTGGAGCTTTCTTT. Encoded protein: CASSQGQGIGAFF.

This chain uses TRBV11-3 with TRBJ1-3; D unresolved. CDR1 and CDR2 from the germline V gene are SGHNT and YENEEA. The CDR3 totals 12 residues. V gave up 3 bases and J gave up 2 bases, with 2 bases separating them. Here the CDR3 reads CASSFPGNTIYF. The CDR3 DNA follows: TGTGCCAGCAGCTTCCCTGGAAACACCATATATTTT.

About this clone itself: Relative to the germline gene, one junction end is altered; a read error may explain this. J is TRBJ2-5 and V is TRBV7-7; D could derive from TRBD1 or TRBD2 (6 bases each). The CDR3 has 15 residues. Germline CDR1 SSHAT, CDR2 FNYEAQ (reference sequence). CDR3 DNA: TGTGCTAGCAGCTTAGGGGGGACACCCCAAGAGACCCAGTACTTC. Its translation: CASSLGGTPQETQYF.

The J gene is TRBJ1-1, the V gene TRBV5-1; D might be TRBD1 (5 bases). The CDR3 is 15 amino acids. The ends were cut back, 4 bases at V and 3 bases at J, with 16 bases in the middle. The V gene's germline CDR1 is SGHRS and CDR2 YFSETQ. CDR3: CASSAYGRADTEAFF. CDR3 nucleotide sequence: TGCGCCAGCAGCGCCTACGGCAGGGCAGACACTGAAGCTTTCTTT.

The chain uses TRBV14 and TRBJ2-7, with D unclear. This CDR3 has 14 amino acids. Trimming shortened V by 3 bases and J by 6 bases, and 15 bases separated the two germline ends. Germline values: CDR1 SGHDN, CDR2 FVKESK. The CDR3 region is CASSHRYSPAEQYF. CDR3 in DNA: TGTGCCAGCAGCCACAGGTATTCCCCTGCCGAGCAGTACTTC. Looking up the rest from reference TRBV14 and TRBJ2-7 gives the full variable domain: EAGVTQFPSHSVIEKGQTVTLRCDPISGHDNLYWYRRVMGKEIKFLLHFVKESKQDESGMPNNRFLAERTGGTYSTLKVQPAELEDSGVYFCASSHRYSPAEQYFGPGTRLTVT.

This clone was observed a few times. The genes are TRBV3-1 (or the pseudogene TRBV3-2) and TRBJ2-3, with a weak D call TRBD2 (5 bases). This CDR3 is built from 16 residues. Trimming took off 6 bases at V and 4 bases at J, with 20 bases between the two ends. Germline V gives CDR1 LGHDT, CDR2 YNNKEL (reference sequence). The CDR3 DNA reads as TGTGCCAGCAGTGTCCGGTCTTTCGGGGTGTCAGATACGCAGTATTTT. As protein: CASSVRSFGVSDTQYF.

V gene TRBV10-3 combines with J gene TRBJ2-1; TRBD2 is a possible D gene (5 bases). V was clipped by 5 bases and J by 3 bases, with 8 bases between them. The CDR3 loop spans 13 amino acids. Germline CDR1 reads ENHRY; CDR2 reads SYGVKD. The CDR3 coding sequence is TGTGCCATCAGTTCACTAGACTACAATGAGCAGTTCTTC. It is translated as CAISSLDYNEQFF.